This TCR beta chain was observed in a study of technical replicates of blood from several donors. TCRdb's table, derived via immunoSEQ multiplex PCR, lists solely in-frame clones and lacks some. The data hold tens of thousands of clones, with approximately 95% observed a single time. This clone was found a few times. Germline loops: CDR1 SGHNT, CDR2 YYREEE (reference sequence). The CDR3 is 17 amino acids. V was pared by 6 bases and J by 0 bases, with 16 bases between. Sequenced input: T cells isolated from PBMCs. The V gene is TRBV5-4, the J gene TRBJ2-6; TRBD1 is a possible D gene (6 bases). The receptor's source is a human donor in good health. CDR3 sequence (DNA): TGTGCCAGCACCGGACAGTTAAGGTTCTCTGGGGCCAACGTCCTGACTTTC. It encodes CASTGQLRFSGANVLTF.